This TCR beta chain stems from a study of technical replicates of blood from four donors. Only in-frame clones appear in the TCRdb table, and some are missing; sequencing was by immunoSEQ multiplex PCR. The repertoire holds around 70,000 clones, with 94% as singletons. The CDR3 runs to 12 residues. Germline V gives CDR1 MDHEN, CDR2 SYDVKM. V lost 6 bases to trimming and J lost 3 bases, with 8 bases between them. This sequence originates from a human donor in good health. This chain joins TRBV28 and TRBJ2-5; tentatively, D is TRBD2 (6 bases). The material sequenced was T cells isolated from PBMCs. Here the CDR3 DNA reads TGTGCCAGCAGGAGGAGGGAAGAGACCCAGTACTTC. Translation gives CASRRREETQYF.